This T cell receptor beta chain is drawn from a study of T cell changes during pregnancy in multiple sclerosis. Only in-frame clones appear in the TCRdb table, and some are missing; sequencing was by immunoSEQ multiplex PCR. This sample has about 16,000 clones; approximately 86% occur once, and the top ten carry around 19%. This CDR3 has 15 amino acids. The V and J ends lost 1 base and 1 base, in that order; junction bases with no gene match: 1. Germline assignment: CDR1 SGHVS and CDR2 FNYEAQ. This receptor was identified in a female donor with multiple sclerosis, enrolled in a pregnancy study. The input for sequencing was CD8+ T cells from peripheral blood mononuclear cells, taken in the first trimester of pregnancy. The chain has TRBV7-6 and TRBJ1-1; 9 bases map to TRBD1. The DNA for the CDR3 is TGTGCCAGCAGCTTAGGGACAGGGGCGAACACTGAAGCTTTCTTT. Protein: CASSLGTGANTEAFF.